This TCR beta chain was recovered during a study of blood T cell repertoires in COVID-19. Study-level information: T cells, B-cell-depleted T cells, or PBMCs provided the cDNA or gDNA that served as material.

Seattle participants joined during active infection and were tracked over time. Generated by immunoSEQ multiplex PCR, the TCRdb table keeps only in-frame clones and is missing some. Seen here are over 200,000 clones, roughly nine tenths observed once, and the top ten hold more than 0.7%. CDR1 MNHEY and CDR2 SVGAGI come from the germline V gene. V was clipped by 5 bases and J by 4 bases, with 12 bases between them. The CDR3 is made up of 14 amino acids. This sequence originates from a man aged 60 to 69 with COVID-19, enrolled during active disease. Specimen: peripheral blood. This chain connects TRBV6-5 to TRBJ2-1; tentatively, D is TRBD2 (6 bases). CDR3 protein: CASSPGLTYNEQFF. Written as DNA, the CDR3 is TGTGCCAGCAGTCCGGGACTCACTTACAATGAGCAGTTCTTC.